The rows below give T cell receptor beta chains drawn from one sample of a study of cytomegalovirus exposure and HLA in healthy donors. The table came from immunoSEQ multiplex PCR; TCRdb's copy has only in-frame clones and leaves some out. The data contain about 110,000 clones, over 65% of them singletons. The material sequenced was PBMCs. Receptors were obtained from a woman aged 25 to 39 in good health and CMV-seronegative. CDR3s include the opening cysteine and the closing phenylalanine or tryptophan. A D gene is named only where the DNA matches it firmly. Clone size is shown for a subset of rows, as once, few, many or a class of expanded clone.

abundance	v_gene	len	j_gene	d_gene	CDR3aa	CDR3nt
NA	TRBV6-5	14	TRBJ2-5	NA	CASSYSRPSETQYF	TGTGCCAGCAGTTACTCGAGGCCCTCGGAGACCCAGTACTTC
NA	TRBV5-1	15	TRBJ2-7	NA	CASSLMSGKYYEQYF	TGCGCCAGCAGCTTGATGTCAGGAAAATACTACGAGCAGTACTTC
NA	TRBV5-1	15	TRBJ1-4	NA	CASSWGGATNEKLFF	TGCGCCAGCAGCTGGGGGGGCGCAACTAATGAAAAACTGTTTTTT
NA	TRBV14	15	TRBJ1-6	NA	CASSQIFSYNSPLHF	TGTGCCAGCAGCCAAATATTCTCCTATAATTCACCCCTCCACTTT
NA	TRBV30	13	TRBJ2-5	NA	CATGDGYQETQYF	TGTGCCACCGGCGACGGGTACCAAGAGACCCAGTACTTC
once	TRBV27	20	TRBJ2-7	NA	CASSYTGGPGSGFLLAEQYF	TGTGCCAGCAGTTACACAGGGGGTCCCGGTAGCGGGTTTCTTCTGGCCGAGCAGTACTTC
NA	TRBV6-1	13	TRBJ2-7	TRBD1	CASSRTGKGEQYF	TGTGCCAGCAGTAGGACAGGGAAGGGCGAGCAGTACTTC
once	TRBV28	15	TRBJ1-2	NA	CASSPRNRVYYGYTF	TGTGCCAGCAGTCCGAGAAACAGGGTTTACTATGGCTACACCTTC
NA	TRBV19	13	TRBJ2-1	TRBD1	CASNRGPYNEQFF	TGTGCCAGTAACAGGGGTCCCTACAATGAGCAGTTCTTC
NA	TRBV7-8	15	TRBJ2-1	TRBD2	CASSLPSGGRNEQFF	TGTGCCAGCAGCTTACCTAGCGGGGGTCGGAATGAGCAGTTCTTC
once	TRBV5-1	17	TRBJ2-1	TRBD2	CASSLGTSGRAFNEQFF	TGCGCCAGCAGCTTGGGGACTAGCGGGAGGGCCTTCAATGAGCAGTTCTTC
once	TRBV29-1	12	TRBJ2-1	NA	CSVTGVNNEQFF	TGCAGCGTGACAGGTGTTAACAATGAGCAGTTCTTC
few	TRBV6-1	14	TRBJ2-6	NA	CATIWGAGANVLTF	TGTGCCACCATTTGGGGGGCTGGGGCCAACGTCCTGACTTTC
NA	TRBV4-2	17	TRBJ2-3	NA	CASSQGGGAGLPDTQYF	TGTGCCAGCAGTCAAGGAGGGGGAGCCGGCCTCCCCGATACGCAGTATTTT
NA	TRBV29-1	14	TRBJ2-1	TRBD1	CSVPDRVSRNEQFF	TGCAGCGTCCCGGACAGGGTTTCCAGGAATGAGCAGTTCTTC
NA	TRBV28	12	TRBJ1-2	NA	CASSSGDYGYTF	TGTGCCAGCAGTTCTGGAGACTATGGCTACACCTTC
NA	TRBV29-1	14	TRBJ2-1	TRBD2	CSVEFGREPNEQFF	TGCAGCGTTGAGTTCGGGAGGGAGCCAAATGAGCAGTTCTTC
NA	TRBV30	14	TRBJ2-3	TRBD1	CAWSVGQPTDTQYF	TGTGCCTGGAGTGTGGGACAGCCCACAGATACGCAGTATTTT
NA	TRBV28	16	TRBJ2-7	NA	CASSFASGRSLTEQYF	TGTGCCAGCAGTTTTGCCTCAGGGCGATCCCTAACCGAGCAGTACTTC
NA	TRBV4-1	13	TRBJ2-2	TRBD1	CASGTGLTGELFF	TGCGCCAGCGGGACAGGGCTGACCGGGGAGCTGTTTTTT
few	TRBV18	14	TRBJ1-4	TRBD1	CASLEGTGDEKLFF	TGTGCCAGCTTGGAAGGGACAGGGGATGAAAAACTGTTTTTT
once	TRBV6-5	16	TRBJ2-1	NA	CASSYSRGGSYNEQFF	TGTGCCAGCAGTTACTCGAGGGGGGGCTCCTACAATGAGCAGTTCTTC
NA	TRBV14	16	TRBJ2-2	TRBD2	CASSLIAGGPTGELFF	TGTGCCAGCAGTCTGATAGCGGGAGGGCCCACCGGGGAGCTGTTTTTT
NA	TRBV9	13	TRBJ1-2	NA	CASSVGSGFGYTF	TGTGCCAGCAGCGTAGGGTCGGGGTTTGGCTACACCTTC
NA	TRBV2	16	TRBJ2-2	TRBD2	CASNERTSGSSGELFF	TGTGCCAGCAACGAGCGGACTAGCGGGAGTAGCGGGGAGCTGTTTTTT
NA	TRBV27	12	TRBJ2-1	NA	CASSFKGGGRFF	TGTGCCAGCAGTTTCAAAGGGGGGGGACGGTTCTTC
NA	TRBV5-1	17	TRBJ2-1	TRBD1	CASSVGTGGGRVDEQFF	TGCGCCAGCAGTGTAGGGACAGGGGGTGGGAGAGTGGATGAGCAGTTCTTC
NA	TRBV7-2	13	TRBJ1-1	NA	CASSFGRGFEAFF	TGTGCCAGCAGCTTCGGAAGGGGGTTTGAAGCTTTCTTT
NA	TRBV5-1	12	TRBJ2-3	TRBD1	CASSSQGDTQYF	TGCGCCAGCAGCTCACAGGGGGATACGCAGTATTTT
NA	TRBV4-1	16	TRBJ2-7	TRBD2	CASSQGRGAGEYEQYF	TGCGCCAGCAGCCAAGGGAGGGGAGCGGGGGAATACGAGCAGTACTTC
NA	TRBV5-1	15	TRBJ1-4	NA	CASSLEGNTNEKLFF	TGCGCCAGCAGCTTGGAGGGGAACACTAATGAAAAACTGTTTTTT
NA	TRBV2	11	TRBJ2-1	NA	CASLQYNEQFF	TGTGCCAGTCTCCAGTACAATGAGCAGTTCTTC
NA	TRBV7-9	19	TRBJ2-4	TRBD1	CASSLATGDLTPAKNIQYF	TGTGCCAGCAGCCTCGCGACAGGGGACCTAACTCCGGCCAAAAACATTCAGTACTTC
NA	TRBV19	13	TRBJ2-2	NA	CASSPGSTGELFF	TGTGCCAGTAGCCCCGGGTCAACCGGGGAGCTGTTTTTT
NA	TRBV6-5	14	TRBJ2-5	TRBD2	CASTDSGGGETQYF	TGTGCCAGCACCGACAGCGGGGGGGGAGAGACCCAGTACTTC
NA	TRBV4-1	16	TRBJ2-3	TRBD1	CASSQGQGQRTDTQYF	TGCGCCAGCAGCCAGGGACAGGGGCAACGCACAGATACGCAGTATTTT
NA	TRBV21-1	14	TRBJ2-7	NA	CASTGGDRGRGGYF	TGTGCCAGCACCGGAGGGGACAGGGGGAGAGGGGGGTACTTC
NA	TRBV5-1	15	TRBJ1-1	NA	CASSQSGTGRTEAFF	TGCGCCAGCAGCCAGAGCGGGACGGGCCGGACTGAAGCTTTCTTT
NA	TRBV4-1	16	TRBJ1-3	TRBD1	CASTQIQGGTGNTIYF	TGCGCCAGCACCCAAATCCAGGGGGGAACTGGAAACACCATATATTTT
NA	TRBV6-5	16	TRBJ2-7	NA	CASSYSRGIESYEQYF	TGTGCCAGCAGTTACTCTCGGGGAATTGAATCCTACGAGCAGTACTTC
NA	TRBV7-2	17	TRBJ1-1	NA	CASSLGSQGGGAVETFF	TGTGCCAGCAGCTTGGGATCCCAGGGTGGCGGTGCCGTAGAAACTTTCTTT